This T cell receptor (beta chain) was sequenced for a study of blood T cell repertoires in COVID-19. Profiled with immunoSEQ multiplex PCR; TCRdb holds only in-frame clones, not every one. The profile shows about 130,000 clones, 78% of them singletons. This clonotype was sampled from a man aged 60 to 75 who had recovered from COVID-19. Sequencing was done on a sample of peripheral blood.

For the CDR3, the DNA is TGTGCCAGCAGTACCGGGACAGGGTCCACAGATACGCAGTATTTT. This gives the protein CASSTGTGSTDTQYF. The chain employs TRBV28 and TRBJ2-3; 9 bases line up with TRBD1. Trimming took 5 bases from V and 2 from J; bases not matched to a gene: 5. Germline V gene lookup returns CDR1 MDHEN and CDR2 SYDVKM. This CDR3 spans 15 amino acids.